This passage covers 32 T cell receptor beta chains from one sample sequenced in a study of blood T cell repertoires in COVID-19. Repertoires were generated with immunoSEQ multiplex PCR, while TCRdb's copy carries only in-frame clones and drops some. The data contain about 230,000 clones, approximately 81% of them singletons. Material: peripheral blood. These receptor sequences come from a middle-aged man with acute or convalescent COVID-19.

The chain employs TRBV19 and TRBJ2-7; 10 bases are shared with TRBD1. In germline, CDR1 is LNHDA, CDR2 SQIVND (reference sequence). The CDR3 has 13 amino acids. The V segment lost 5 bases and the J segment 4 bases; nucleotides outside the gene matches: 2. In nucleotides, the CDR3 is TGTGCCAGTAGTTCGGACAGGGGGTACGAGCAGTACTTC. As protein: CASSSDRGYEQYF.

This clone was detected once. The gene calls are TRBV4-2 and TRBJ2-1, with 12 bases fitting TRBD2. The CDR3 extends over 16 amino acids. Losses at the gene ends were 2 bases for V and 4 bases for J; bases not matched to a gene: 3. Germline V gene sequence: CDR1 LGHNA, CDR2 YNFKEQ. This CDR3 reads CASSQLAGGDYNEQFF. In DNA form, the CDR3 reads TGTGCCAGCAGCCAACTAGCGGGGGGGGATTACAATGAGCAGTTCTTC.

The chain employs TRBV4-2 and TRBJ1-1; 9 nucleotides agree with TRBD1. J lost 5 bases, V lost 6 bases, and 7 bases had no gene match. There are 14 residues in the CDR3. From germline, CDR1 is LGHNA and CDR2 YNFKEQ. The CDR3 here is CASRTSGTGTEAFF. The CDR3 nucleotides are TGTGCCAGCAGAACTTCCGGGACAGGGACTGAAGCTTTCTTT.

In this sample, this clone turned up once. The chain employs TRBV19 and TRBJ2-3; D is possibly TRBD1 (6 bases). Germline V gene data show CDR1 as LNHDA and CDR2 as SQIVND (reference sequence). This CDR3 contains 13 residues. V lost 6 bases and J lost 2, with 9 bases in between. The CDR3 DNA reads TGTGCCAGTAGCTGGACAGTCACAGATACGCAGTATTTT. It translates to CASSWTVTDTQYF.

The chain couples TRBV5-1 to TRBJ1-1; 8 bases are shared with TRBD1. Germline lookup yields CDR1 SGHRS and CDR2 YFSETQ. This CDR3 region has 16 residues. Trimming removed 5 bases from V and 6 bases from J; junction bases left unmatched: 15. This CDR3 is CASSNGQGGIAAEAFF. For the CDR3, the DNA is TGCGCCAGCAGTAACGGACAGGGAGGAATCGCGGCTGAAGCTTTCTTT.

The genes are TRBV5-5 and TRBJ1-4, with D uncertain. The CDR3 has 14 residues. Per the germline V gene, CDR1 is SGHKS and CDR2 is YYEKEE (reference sequence). The germline V and J ends were trimmed by 2 bases and 4 bases, with 9 bases remaining between them. CDR3 protein: CASSFTQSNEKLFF. The CDR3 bases are TGTGCCAGCAGCTTTACACAGAGTAATGAAAAACTGTTTTTT.

V gene TRBV11-1 combines with J gene TRBJ2-1; TRBD2 might be the D (5 bases). V was trimmed by 7 bases and J by 5 bases, leaving 18 bases between them. Germline CDR1 and CDR2: SGHAT and FQDESV (reference sequence). The CDR3 runs 15 residues. The CDR3 DNA follows: TGTGCCAGCACCTCAGCGGCGAGCGCCGACAATGAGCAGTTCTTC. The encoded protein is CASTSAASADNEQFF.

Only one count was recorded for this clone. The chain is built from TRBV28 and TRBJ1-2; no clear D gene. Trimming shortened V by 5 bases and J by 4 bases, and 11 bases separated the two germline ends. Germline CDR1 MDHEN, CDR2 SYDVKM. CDR3 length: 13 amino acids. Here the CDR3 DNA reads TGTGCCAGCAGTCGGGATCCTGGCTATGGCTACACCTTC. Its translation is CASSRDPGYGYTF.

The chain recombines TRBV7-9 with TRBJ1-5, with D maybe TRBD1 (6 bases). This CDR3 has 13 amino acids. V was trimmed by 5 bases and J by 8 bases, leaving 13 bases between them. Germline V gene sequence: CDR1 SEHNR, CDR2 FQNEAQ (reference sequence). The CDR3 sequence is CASSLQGVEPQHF. In DNA form, the CDR3 reads TGTGCCAGCAGCCTACAGGGCGTCGAGCCCCAGCATTTT.

As regards this clone: The sample has other DNA sequences that encode this CDR3 too. V gene TRBV7-2 combines with J gene TRBJ2-1; D is ambiguous. Per germline, CDR1 SGHTA and CDR2 FQGNSA. CDR3 length: 13 residues. Trimming left V 1 base short and J 7 bases short, with 8 bases between. The CDR3: CASSLGPGNEQFF. The CDR3, as DNA: TGTGCCAGCAGCTTAGGACCCGGGAATGAGCAGTTCTTC.

The CDR3, as DNA: TGTGCCAGCAGCACCCGGACTATCCACAATGAGCAGTTCTTC. Protein product: CASSTRTIHNEQFF. The chain couples TRBV7-2 to TRBJ2-1; maybe TRBD2 (6 bases). The CDR3 runs 14 residues. Trimming cost V 5 bases and J 5 bases, with 13 bases left between them. Germline lookup yields CDR1 SGHTA and CDR2 FQGNSA.

This clone has more than one count but fewer than ten. This sequence joins TRBV24-1 and TRBJ1-5; D unresolved. The V gene lost 3 bases and the J gene lost 11 bases, with 13 bases spanning the gap. Germline CDR1 and CDR2: KGHDR and SFDVKD. The CDR3 is 13 amino acids. DNA for the CDR3: TGTGCCACCAGTGATATCGGGGTCACGGCCCAGCATTTT. Amino acids: CATSDIGVTAQHF.

This sequence joins TRBV6-1 and TRBJ1-4; D might be TRBD1 (6 bases). Between the trimmed V and J ends, which lost 1 base and 7 bases, there was a span of 13 bases. The CDR3 consists of 15 residues. Per germline, CDR1 MNHNS and CDR2 SASEGT. The CDR3 coding sequence is TGTGCCAGCAGTGAAGACCCAGGGGCAGGTGAAAAACTGTTTTTT. It specifies CASSEDPGAGEKLFF.

Comment on this clone: The same CDR3 can be traced to other DNA sequences in this sample. CDR3 sequence reads: CASSYSRSNTEAFF. Here the CDR3 DNA reads TGTGCCAGCAGTTACTCGCGATCGAACACTGAAGCTTTCTTT. The chain employs TRBV6-5 and TRBJ1-1; D gene ambiguous. This CDR3 region has 14 residues. V shed 0 bases and J shed 1 base, with 6 bases lying between them. Germline V CDR1 and CDR2: MNHEY, SVGAGI.

The chain carries TRBV5-1 and TRBJ2-1; TRBD1 matches 9 bases. The CDR3 covers 16 residues. Losses at the gene ends were 4 bases for V and 5 bases for J; bases not matched to a gene: 10. Per germline, CDR1 SGHRS and CDR2 YFSETQ. As DNA, the CDR3 is TGCGCCAGCAGCACACAGGGGGCCGAGGGGGACAATGAGCAGTTCTTC. Its translation: CASSTQGAEGDNEQFF.

The V and J genes are TRBV6-5 and TRBJ1-1, with 8 positions matching TRBD1. The CDR3 is 14 residues long. V was pared by 6 bases and J by 5 bases, with 8 bases of the junction left unmatched. The germline gives CDR1 MNHEY, CDR2 SVGAGI. The DNA of the CDR3 is TGTGCCAGCAGAGCTCGGACAGGGCTTACTGAAGCTTTCTTT. Translating gives CASRARTGLTEAFF.

On this clone: The same CDR3 arises from other DNA sequences in this sample as well. V gene TRBV5-1 combines with J gene TRBJ1-1; TRBD1 aligns across 9 bases. Germline assignment: CDR1 SGHRS and CDR2 YFSETQ. This CDR3 comprises 13 residues. After removal of 3 bases from V and 5 bases from J, the junction contained 2 bases not matched to a gene. The CDR3 protein is CASSSDRGTEAFF. The CDR3, as DNA: TGCGCCAGCAGCTCGGACAGGGGAACTGAAGCTTTCTTT.

This clone has a single count. The chain uses TRBV6-6 and TRBJ1-1; 9 bases align to TRBD1. J was trimmed by 8 bases and V by 6 bases; bases with no gene match: 4. Germline loops: CDR1 MNHNY, CDR2 SVGAGI (reference sequence). CDR3 length: 12 amino acids. Written as DNA, the CDR3 is TGTGCCAGCAGGCCGACAGGGGGGGAAGCTTTCTTT. It specifies CASRPTGGEAFF.

The V and J genes are TRBV10-2 and TRBJ2-3; 9 bases are shared with TRBD1. Germline loops: CDR1 WSHSY, CDR2 SAAADI. The length of the CDR3 is 15 residues. Losses at the gene ends were 1 base for V and 1 base for J; bases not matched to a gene: 0. The CDR3 here is CASSEWDRGTDTQYF. CDR3 coding DNA: TGCGCCAGCAGTGAGTGGGACAGGGGCACAGATACGCAGTATTTT.

The sample holds one count of this clone. The chain links TRBV5-8 to TRBJ1-5; 9 nucleotides match TRBD1. The length of the CDR3 is 17 residues. V dropped 1 base and J dropped 5; count of bases not matched to a gene: 10. Germline CDR1 and CDR2: SGHTS and YDEGEE. CDR3: CASSLNRGLGVDQPQHF. DNA of the CDR3: TGTGCCAGCAGCTTGAACAGGGGGCTTGGAGTGGATCAGCCCCAGCATTTT.

This chain joins TRBV7-2 and TRBJ1-3, with no clear D. Germline loops: CDR1 SGHTA, CDR2 FQGNSA. The CDR3 covers 17 residues. The V end lost 1 base, the J end lost 0 bases, and 13 bases lay between the germline ends. CDR3 protein: CASSLVDPGFSGNTIYF. CDR3 in DNA: TGTGCCAGCAGCTTAGTTGATCCGGGATTCTCTGGAAACACCATATATTTT. The variable domain in full, with the rest retrieved from reference TRBV7-2 and TRBJ1-3, is GAGVSQSPSNKVTEKGKDVELRCDPISGHTALYWYRQSLGQGLEFLIYFQGNSAPDKSGLPSDRFSAERTGGSVSTLTIQRTQQEDSAVYLCASSLVDPGFSGNTIYFGEGSWLTVV.

The chain uses TRBV5-1 and TRBJ2-2, with a possible D match to TRBD1 (6 bases). Germline CDR1 and CDR2: SGHRS and YFSETQ. The CDR3 runs 16 residues. V was clipped by 3 bases and J by 5 bases, with 17 bases between them. The CDR3 DNA sequence: TGCGCCAGCAGCTCGGTTAGTTCAGGGGTAACCGGGGAGCTGTTTTTT. Translation gives CASSSVSSGVTGELFF.

The gene calls are TRBV6-5 and TRBJ2-7; tentative D call: TRBD2 (6 bases). This CDR3 contains 15 residues. Germline loops: CDR1 MNHEY, CDR2 SVGAGI. V gave up 6 bases and J gave up 2 bases, with 17 bases separating them. The CDR3 loop reads CASSPGPGGAYEQYF. DNA for the CDR3: TGTGCCAGCAGCCCCGGGCCCGGAGGGGCCTACGAGCAGTACTTC.

J is TRBJ2-1 and V is TRBV7-2; 13 nucleotides align to TRBD2. V lost 0 bases and J lost 7; bases outside the gene matches: 3. Germline CDR1 SGHTA, CDR2 FQGNSA. The CDR3 is 16 residues long. CDR3 nucleotides: TGTGCCAGCAGCTTAGCCGGGACTAGCGGGGAAAATGAGCAGTTCTTC. Translating gives CASSLAGTSGENEQFF.

The chain carries TRBV7-2 and TRBJ1-4; TRBD1 is a possible D gene (5 bases). V lost 6 bases and J lost 5, with 13 bases in between. This CDR3 is built from 14 residues. Germline CDR1 reads SGHTA; CDR2 reads FQGNSA. CDR3 region: CASRREGRNEKLFF. The CDR3 nucleotides are TGTGCCAGCAGGCGGGAGGGGAGGAATGAAAAACTGTTTTTT.

The rearrangement links TRBV24-1 to TRBJ2-7, with TRBD1 as a possible D gene (6 bases). Trimming shortened V by 7 bases and J by 6 bases, and 15 bases separated the two germline ends. The CDR3 is 13 residues long. Looked up from germline, CDR1 is KGHDR and CDR2 is SFDVKD. The CDR3 sequence: CATRGTQGSEQYF. The CDR3 nucleotides are TGTGCCACCAGAGGAACACAGGGATCCGAGCAGTACTTC.

This sequence joins TRBV4-3 and TRBJ2-1; 10 bases are shared with TRBD2. V dropped 4 bases and J dropped 9; count of bases not matched to a gene: 15. This CDR3 has 17 amino acids. Germline CDR1 is LGHNA and CDR2 is YSLEER. CDR3: CASSRSGHSGGRIEQFF. The CDR3 nucleotides are TGCGCCAGCAGCCGCTCTGGACATAGCGGGGGGCGAATTGAGCAGTTCTTC.

The rearrangement links TRBV6-2 or TRBV6-3 to TRBJ2-1; TRBD2 agrees at 11 bases. The CDR3 loop spans 15 amino acids. J was trimmed by 8 bases and V by 4 bases; bases with no gene match: 7. Germline loops: CDR1 MNHEY, CDR2 SVGEGT. The CDR3 is CASSSNSGGADEQFF. In DNA form, the CDR3 reads TGTGCCAGCAGTTCAAATAGCGGGGGGGCGGATGAGCAGTTCTTC.

The V and J genes are TRBV25-1 and TRBJ1-6; D not resolved. CDR1 MGHDK and CDR2 SYGVNS come from the germline V gene. This CDR3 has 11 residues. V was trimmed by 7 bases and J by 14 bases, leaving 12 bases between them. CDR3 residues: CASTNGGALHF. The CDR3 DNA reads as TGTGCCAGCACCAACGGCGGGGCCCTCCACTTT.

This clone was detected only once. The chain employs TRBV2 and TRBJ2-7; possible D gene TRBD1, 6 bases. V was pared by 2 bases and J by 5 bases, with 10 bases between. CDR3 size: 13 residues. Germline loops: CDR1 SNHLY, CDR2 FYNNEI. CDR3 sequence (DNA): TGTGCCAGCAGTGAACTAAACAGGGACGAGCAGTACTTC. Translating it yields CASSELNRDEQYF. Together with reference TRBV2 and TRBJ2-7, the CDR3 gives the full variable domain: EPEVTQTPSHQVTQMGQEVILRCVPISNHLYFYWYRQILGQKVEFLVSFYNNEISEKSEIFDDQFSVERPDGSNFTLKIRSTKLEDSAMYFCASSELNRDEQYFGPGTRLTVT.

The CDR3 nucleotides are TGTGCCAGCAGCTTAGGACGGGGGGCCCCTCACCAAGAGACCCAGTACTTC. Translation gives CASSLGRGAPHQETQYF. The chain carries TRBV7-2 and TRBJ2-5; tentative D call: TRBD2 (7 bases). V lost 1 base and J 0 bases, leaving 15 bases between the germline ends. The germline CDR1 and CDR2 sequences are SGHTA and FQGNSA. This CDR3 region has 17 residues.

J is TRBJ1-1 and V is TRBV9; 8 bases map to TRBD1. Unmatched junction bases numbered 7, after V lost 1 base and J lost 11 bases. The CDR3 spans 13 residues. CDR1 is SGDLS and CDR2 is YYNGEE in the germline V gene. The CDR3 bases are TGTGCCAGCAGCGTACTTACAGGGGGTCGGGCTTTCTTT. Translating it yields CASSVLTGGRAFF.